The present entry profiles one TCR beta chain with its context. Its antigen is still unknown. The data were obtained in a study of T cell responses to AZD1222 COVID-19 vaccine. Regarding the study as a whole: In all cases, repertoires were sampled only after the peak T cell response. With two AZD1222 doses given, Spike-specific TCR breadth and depth both rose.

Timing groups of about 4 and about 12 weeks for second doses were pooled. Method: immunoSEQ multiplex PCR; TCRdb's copy keeps in-frame clones and lacks some. The repertoire includes fewer than 150,000 clones, around 90% of them detected once, and more than 5.5% sits in the top ten. Trimming took off 5 bases at V and 4 bases at J, with 11 bases between the two ends. In germline, CDR1 is SGHAT, CDR2 FQDESV (reference sequence). The CDR3 sequence is 13 residues long. The sequence was collected from an adult who received the AZD1222 COVID-19 vaccine. The sample in question was peripheral blood, obtained 28 days after the second AZD1222 dose. V usage is TRBV11-1 and J usage is TRBJ1-2, with a possible D match to TRBD1 (5 bases). The CDR3 is CASSPGSGYGYTF. The CDR3 region has the DNA TGTGCCAGCAGCCCAGGGTCGGGCTATGGCTACACCTTC.